The 28 T cell receptor beta chains below all came from one sample that was sequenced in a study of neoadjuvant anti-PD-1 for oral cavity cancer. Clones were read by immunoSEQ multiplex PCR, and TCRdb kept only the in-frame ones, dropping some. Among about 9,300 clones listed, 70% to 80% were seen once. Time point of the sample: after neoadjuvant nivolumab, at surgical resection. The sample consisted of PBMCs, taken after nivolumab (anti-PD-1) treatment. The origin of the receptors is a person between 40 and 85 years old with oral cavity squamous cell carcinoma.

J is TRBJ2-7 and V is TRBV5-1, with 10 bases identical to TRBD2. Trimming cost V 4 bases and J 4 bases; bases outside gene matches: 2. This CDR3 spans 13 amino acids. The germline V gene has CDR1 SGHRS and CDR2 YFSETQ. DNA of the CDR3: TGCGCCAGCAGCCGGACTAGCGGTTACGAGCAGTACTTC. Its protein product is CASSRTSGYEQYF.

This clone was counted a few times. The rearrangement links TRBV6-6 to TRBJ1-1; D unclear. Germline lookup yields CDR1 MNHNY and CDR2 SVGAGI (reference sequence). With 7 bases removed from V and 1 base from J, the gap between germline ends came to 4 bases. This CDR3 is built from 11 residues. CDR3 region: CASTANTEAFF. In DNA form, the CDR3 reads TGTGCCAGCACCGCGAACACTGAAGCTTTCTTT.

This chain joins TRBV6-1 and TRBJ2-7; 9 positions agree with TRBD1. Germline values: CDR1 MNHNS, CDR2 SASEGT. There are 14 residues in the CDR3. With 6 bases clipped from V and 6 bases from J, the junction kept 9 bases outside the gene matches. The CDR3 protein is CASSETGGVREQYF. As DNA, the CDR3 is TGTGCCAGCAGCGAGACAGGGGGAGTGCGCGAGCAGTACTTC.

The V gene is TRBV6-1, the J gene TRBJ2-1; possibly TRBD1 for D (5 bases). CDR1 and CDR2 (germline): MNHNS, SASEGT. The CDR3 contains 15 residues. The V gene lost 6 bases and the J gene lost 0 bases, with 12 bases spanning the gap. Here the CDR3 DNA reads TGTGCCAGCAGGGCGACAGTTTTCTCCTACAATGAGCAGTTCTTC. Its protein is CASRATVFSYNEQFF.

V usage is TRBV27 and J usage is TRBJ2-2; 10 nucleotides line up with TRBD2. The ends lost 5 bases at V and 3 bases at J; junction bases unmatched: 6. CDR1 and CDR2 from the germline V gene are MNHEY and SMNVEV (reference sequence). CDR3 length: 16 residues. The CDR3 bases are TGTGCCAGCAGTCGCAAAGCGGGAGGGTACACCGGGGAGCTGTTTTTT. Its protein is CASSRKAGGYTGELFF.

The V call is TRBV7-8, the J call TRBJ2-3; D gene unclear. The CDR3 is 15 residues long. Germline-derived CDR1 and CDR2 are SGHVS and FQNEAQ. Trimming took 5 bases from V and 0 from J, leaving 12 bases between them. The DNA of the CDR3 is TGTGCCAGCAGCAATTATGTATCTAGCACAGATACGCAGTATTTT. This encodes CASSNYVSSTDTQYF.

The rearrangement uses TRBV5-1 and TRBJ2-5; 7 bases align to TRBD1. Germline-derived CDR1 and CDR2 are SGHRS and YFSETQ. The length of the CDR3 is 14 residues. Unmatched junction bases numbered 3, after V lost 4 bases and J lost 0 bases. The CDR3 is CASSRTGDQETQYF. DNA for the CDR3: TGCGCCAGCAGCCGGACAGGTGACCAAGAGACCCAGTACTTC.

The chain joins TRBV10-3 to TRBJ1-4, with a possible D match to TRBD1 (6 bases). CDR1 and CDR2 from the germline V gene are ENHRY and SYGVKD. Deletions cut 3 bases from V and 6 bases from J, with 11 bases between. There are 14 residues in the CDR3. The CDR3 nucleotides read TGTGCCATCAGTGACCAACAGGGCTATGAAAAACTGTTTTTT. Translating it yields CAISDQQGYEKLFF.

V is TRBV29-1 and J is TRBJ2-2, with D unclear. V gave up 7 bases and J gave up 5 bases, with 17 bases separating them. Germline V lookup: CDR1 SQVTM, CDR2 ANQGSEA. The CDR3 is 14 amino acids. The CDR3 DNA follows: TGCAGCGCCCGGCAACAGACCACTACCGGGGAGCTGTTTTTT. Protein sequence: CSARQQTTTGELFF.

V and J are TRBV29-1 and TRBJ1-3; D possibly corresponds to TRBD1 (5 bases). Germline loops: CDR1 SQVTM, CDR2 ANQGSEA. The CDR3 runs 14 residues. V lost 3 bases and J 2 bases, leaving 11 bases between the germline ends. CDR3 loop: CSVDDGATGNTIYF. CDR3 DNA sequence: TGCAGCGTTGACGATGGGGCCACTGGAAACACCATATATTTT.

J is TRBJ1-2 and V is TRBV4-1; TRBD1 matches 7 bases. Trimming at V came to 1 base and at J to 4 bases, leaving 6 bases not matched to a gene. CDR1 MGHRA and CDR2 YSYEKL come from the germline V gene. CDR3 length equals 15 residues. The CDR3, as DNA: TGCGCCAGCAGCCAAGTCCCGGGACAGATCTATGGCTACACCTTC. Translated: CASSQVPGQIYGYTF.

This sequence joins TRBV19 and TRBJ2-7; 11 bases map to TRBD1. The length of the CDR3 is 14 residues. CDR1 and CDR2 (germline): LNHDA, SQIVND (reference sequence). Trimming at V came to 6 bases and at J to 4 bases, leaving 5 bases not matched to a gene. The CDR3 loop reads CASSGQGARYEQYF. The CDR3 DNA follows: TGTGCCAGTAGCGGACAGGGGGCACGATACGAGCAGTACTTC. Using reference TRBV19 and TRBJ2-7 for the parts outside the CDR3, the full variable domain is DGGITQSPKYLFRKEGQNVTLSCEQNLNHDAMYWYRQDPGQGLRLIYYSQIVNDFQKGDIAEGYSVSREKKESFPLTVTSAQKNPTAFYLCASSGQGARYEQYFGPGTRLTVT.

The rearrangement links TRBV9 to TRBJ2-5, with D possibly matching TRBD2 (6 bases). Trimming stripped 3 bases from V and 3 bases from J, with 15 bases between. In germline, CDR1 is SGDLS, CDR2 YYNGEE. The CDR3 is made up of 15 amino acids. The CDR3 spells CASSAGGRREETQYF. The DNA of the CDR3 is TGTGCCAGCAGCGCCGGTGGGAGGAGGGAAGAGACCCAGTACTTC.

This chain uses TRBV6-5 with TRBJ1-5; D is ambiguous. Germline CDR1 and CDR2: MNHEY and SVGAGI. The CDR3 covers 16 residues. V lost 0 bases and J 2 bases, leaving 11 bases between the germline ends. In DNA form, the CDR3 reads TGTGCCAGCAGTTACTCGGGCAAATCTCGCAATCAGCCCCAGCATTTT. Translated: CASSYSGKSRNQPQHF.

The chain has TRBV27 and TRBJ1-6, with 7 nucleotides matching TRBD1. This CDR3 is 14 amino acids long. V was clipped by 3 bases and J by 7 bases; unmatched bases: 3. Germline loops: CDR1 MNHEY, CDR2 SMNVEV (reference sequence). The CDR3 loop is CASSLVGGNSPLHF. CDR3 in DNA: TGTGCCAGCAGTTTGGTAGGGGGCAATTCACCCCTCCACTTT.

The J gene is TRBJ1-5, the V gene TRBV7-3; unclear D gene. Germline CDR1 reads SGHTA; CDR2 reads FQGTGA. V shed 2 bases and J shed 4 bases, with 6 bases lying between them. The CDR3 consists of 13 residues. CDR3 sequence: CASSLGPNQPQHF. CDR3 DNA sequence: TGTGCCAGCAGCTTAGGTCCTAATCAGCCCCAGCATTTT.

This sequence joins TRBV10-3 and TRBJ2-2; the D call may be TRBD1 or TRBD2 (7 bases each). The V end was cut by 3 bases, the J end by 5 bases, with 19 bases between. This CDR3 spans 17 amino acids. From germline, CDR1 is ENHRY and CDR2 SYGVKD. DNA of the CDR3: TGTGCCATCAGTGACCCTCAGGGGGGGGCCAGAACCGGGGAGCTGTTTTTT. Its protein product is CAISDPQGGARTGELFF.

The chain links TRBV19 to TRBJ1-1; D is ambiguous. CDR1 is LNHDA, CDR2 SQIVND, per germline (reference sequence). The V gene lost 11 bases and the J gene lost 2 bases, with 12 bases spanning the gap. The CDR3 is 12 amino acids. The CDR3 spells CASREGNTEAFF. CDR3 coding DNA: TGTGCCTCCCGGGAGGGAAACACTGAAGCTTTCTTT.

V and J are TRBV19 and TRBJ1-1; TRBD1 aligns across 7 bases. Trimming at V came to 8 bases and at J to 5 bases, leaving 11 bases not matched to a gene. This CDR3 region has 14 residues. From germline, CDR1 is LNHDA and CDR2 SQIVND (reference sequence). The CDR3 loop is CASGHQGVKTEAFF. CDR3 DNA: TGTGCCAGTGGCCACCAGGGGGTTAAGACTGAAGCTTTCTTT.

The chain employs TRBV4-1 and TRBJ1-2; D is unresolved. The CDR3 has 17 residues. Germline loops: CDR1 MGHRA, CDR2 YSYEKL. V was clipped by 2 bases and J by 7 bases, with 23 bases between them. CDR3 coding DNA: TGCGCCAGCAGCCAATTGTTTCGGGCCTCTCAAAGCGGTGGCTACACCTTC. Translating it yields CASSQLFRASQSGGYTF.

The count of this clone is one. This CDR3 reads CASSLAHGDTQYF. The DNA for the CDR3 is TGTGCCAGCAGCTTAGCGCATGGAGATACGCAGTATTTT. V and J are TRBV7-8 and TRBJ2-3, with D unclear. Germline lookup yields CDR1 SGHVS and CDR2 FQNEAQ. V was trimmed by 0 bases and J by 5 bases, leaving 6 bases between them. This CDR3 has 13 amino acids.

The chain joins TRBV2 to TRBJ1-3; D perhaps matches TRBD1 (5 bases). Trimming pared 7 bases from V and 7 bases from J, leaving 17 bases between. This CDR3 spans 14 amino acids. From germline, CDR1 is SNHLY and CDR2 FYNNEI. CDR3 loop: CASTPGEPPNTIYF. In DNA form, the CDR3 reads TGTGCCAGCACCCCGGGGGAGCCGCCCAACACCATATATTTT. The full variable domain, completed using reference TRBV2 and TRBJ1-3, is EPEVTQTPSHQVTQMGQEVILRCVPISNHLYFYWYRQILGQKVEFLVSFYNNEISEKSEIFDDQFSVERPDGSNFTLKIRSTKLEDSAMYFCASTPGEPPNTIYFGEGSWLTVV.

The table lists this clone with a count of one. This chain links TRBV10-2 with TRBJ2-5; possible D gene TRBD1, 5 bases. CDR1 is WSHSY, CDR2 SAAADI, per germline. CDR3 length: 13 amino acids. V was trimmed by 7 bases and J by 0 bases, leaving 9 bases between them. CDR3 protein: CASMTAYQETQYF. Written as DNA, the CDR3 is TGCGCCAGCATGACAGCGTACCAAGAGACCCAGTACTTC.

This chain uses TRBV4-1 with TRBJ1-3; unclear D gene. The CDR3 has 14 amino acids. Germline-derived CDR1 and CDR2 are MGHRA and YSYEKL. V was cut by 5 bases and J by 3 bases, with 11 bases left in between. The CDR3 reads CASSSPNYGNTIYF. As DNA, the CDR3 is TGCGCCAGCAGCTCCCCGAACTATGGAAACACCATATATTTT.

The chain links TRBV4-2 to TRBJ2-1; D is undetermined. This CDR3 has 15 residues. With 1 base removed from V and 0 bases from J, the gap between germline ends came to 7 bases. Germline V CDR1 and CDR2: LGHNA, YNFKEQ. The CDR3 nucleotides are TGTGCCAGCAGCCAAGGTCGGTCCTCCTACAATGAGCAGTTCTTC. It encodes CASSQGRSSYNEQFF.

The chain carries TRBV15 and TRBJ1-2; D may be TRBD1 (5 bases). Per germline, CDR1 LNHNV and CDR2 YYDKDF (reference sequence). Between the trimmed V and J ends, which lost 0 bases and 8 bases, there was a span of 16 bases. The CDR3 totals 15 residues. The CDR3 here is CATSRDWGRTKGYTF. DNA of the CDR3: TGTGCCACCAGCAGAGATTGGGGACGGACTAAGGGCTACACCTTC.

The genes are TRBV29-1 and TRBJ2-3; 7 nucleotides align to TRBD2. The V and J ends lost 5 bases and 1 base, in that order; junction bases with no gene match: 9. CDR3 length: 15 residues. The germline CDR1 and CDR2 sequences are SQVTM and ANQGSEA. The CDR3 loop reads CSVPSGAGGTDTQYF. The DNA for the CDR3 is TGCAGCGTTCCCAGCGGGGCGGGGGGCACAGATACGCAGTATTTT.

J is TRBJ2-6 and V is TRBV5-4, with 10 bases identical to TRBD1. CDR1 and CDR2 from the germline V gene are SGHNT and YYREEE (reference sequence). The V and J ends lost 5 bases and 4 bases, in that order; junction bases with no gene match: 15. This CDR3 contains 19 residues. Here the CDR3 reads CASSLWGTGDSAGANVLTF. The CDR3 region has the DNA TGTGCCAGCAGTTTGTGGGGGACAGGGGATTCAGCCGGGGCCAACGTCCTGACTTTC.